Each of the 21 T cell receptor beta chains below was sequenced from the same sample in a study of blood T cell repertoires in COVID-19. Method: immunoSEQ multiplex PCR; TCRdb's copy keeps in-frame clones and lacks some. The table records more than 95,000 clones, around 84% of them present only once. Sample: peripheral blood. These receptor sequences come from a man aged 55 to 70 with acute or convalescent COVID-19.

The chain has TRBV12-3 or TRBV12-4 and TRBJ1-1, with D unresolved. CDR3 size: 13 residues. Trimming removed 4 bases from V and 4 bases from J, with 10 bases in between. The CDR3 here is CASSSMLGTEAFF. DNA for the CDR3: TGTGCCAGCAGTTCGATGCTAGGCACTGAAGCTTTCTTT.

The rearrangement joins TRBV2 to TRBJ1-4; D not certain. CDR1 and CDR2 (germline): SNHLY, FYNNEI. The V and J ends lost 6 bases and 4 bases respectively, with 12 bases between them. CDR3 length: 14 residues. The CDR3 DNA is TGTGCCAGCAGGAAAGGGAGCGTTAATGAAAAACTGTTTTTT. Its translation: CASRKGSVNEKLFF.

The V gene is TRBV5-1, the J gene TRBJ2-3, with D possibly matching TRBD2 (6 bases). This CDR3 has 16 amino acids. The V and J ends lost 0 bases and 2 bases respectively, with 13 bases between them. The germline V gene encodes CDR1 SGHRS and CDR2 YFSETQ. The DNA of the CDR3 is TGCGCCAGCAGCTTGGATAGCGGATTCTCCACAGATACGCAGTATTTT. This codes for CASSLDSGFSTDTQYF.

This clone was detected once. The genes are TRBV18 and TRBJ2-5; D is uncertain. The CDR3 extends over 14 amino acids. CDR1 and CDR2 (germline): KGHSH, LQKENI. Trimming stripped 4 bases from V and 4 bases from J, with 13 bases between. The CDR3 region has the DNA TGTGCCAGCTCACTATTGCAGGCAGGAGAGACCCAGTACTTC. Encoded protein: CASSLLQAGETQYF.

This chain uses TRBV5-6 with TRBJ1-1; D gene uncertain. V was pared by 0 bases and J by 3 bases, with 12 bases between. The length of the CDR3 is 15 residues. Germline V lookup: CDR1 SGHDT, CDR2 YYEEEE. The CDR3 nucleotides are TGTGCCAGCAGCTTGGTATCCGCACAATACACTGAAGCTTTCTTT. It codes for CASSLVSAQYTEAFF.

The chain employs TRBV24-1 and TRBJ1-2, with 8 bases matching TRBD1. In germline, CDR1 is KGHDR, CDR2 SFDVKD. This CDR3 comprises 15 residues. Trimming removed 9 bases from V and 3 bases from J; junction bases left unmatched: 11. CDR3 nucleotide sequence: TGTGCCACCGGGGCAGGGGGCGGCGTCGACTATGGCTACACCTTC. It is translated as CATGAGGGVDYGYTF.

The rearrangement links TRBV18 to TRBJ1-2; a weak D match, TRBD1 (6 bases). Per germline, CDR1 KGHSH and CDR2 LQKENI. With 0 bases removed from V and 2 bases from J, the gap between germline ends came to 7 bases. The CDR3 sequence is 14 residues long. The CDR3 reads CASSPPDRNYGYTF. Written as DNA, the CDR3 is TGTGCCAGCTCACCACCGGACAGAAACTATGGCTACACCTTC.

This sequence joins TRBV12-3 or TRBV12-4 and TRBJ1-2; D is uncertain. This CDR3 has 13 amino acids. The V and J ends lost 5 bases and 0 bases respectively, with 7 bases between them. The CDR3 region has the DNA TGTGCCAGCAGTCGCGGGACTAACTATGGCTACACCTTC. Translation gives CASSRGTNYGYTF.

This clone was observed at least ten times. This chain connects TRBV7-9 to TRBJ1-3, with D tentatively TRBD1 (5 bases). Between the trimmed V and J ends, which lost 6 bases and 1 base, there was a span of 10 bases. The germline V gene has CDR1 SEHNR and CDR2 FQNEAQ (reference sequence). The CDR3 covers 14 residues. The CDR3 nucleotides read TGTGCCAGCAGACCCAGGGATTCTGGAAACACCATATATTTT. Its translation: CASRPRDSGNTIYF.

The rearrangement joins TRBV5-4 to TRBJ2-7; TRBD1 matches 7 bases. Germline assignment: CDR1 SGHNT and CDR2 YYREEE (reference sequence). The CDR3 is 16 residues long. Germline trimming cut 3 bases from V and 3 bases from J; bases unmatched to any gene: 12. CDR3 coding DNA: TGTGCCAGCAGCTCTAGTTTGGGACAGAACATCTACGAGCAGTACTTC. It specifies CASSSSLGQNIYEQYF.

The chain couples TRBV6-2 or TRBV6-3 to TRBJ2-7; 8 bases are shared with TRBD2. The CDR3 covers 16 residues. Per the germline V gene, CDR1 is MNHEY and CDR2 is SVGEGT. The V gene end was trimmed by 5 bases and the J gene end by 2 bases; junction bases not matched to a gene: 11. CDR3: CASSTSLAGLPYEQYV. In DNA form, the CDR3 reads TGTGCCAGCAGTACCAGCCTAGCGGGTCTACCCTACGAGCAGTACGTC.

Here the CDR3 DNA reads TGTGCCAGCAGCGTATCTCCGGGCTATGGCTACACCTTC. This sequence encodes CASSVSPGYGYTF. The rearrangement joins TRBV7-2 to TRBJ1-2; D not certain. Germline V gene data show CDR1 as SGHTA and CDR2 as FQGNSA. The CDR3 totals 13 residues. Trimming removed 5 bases at V and 4 bases at J, with 11 bases between.

The chain recombines TRBV18 with TRBJ1-3; D is uncertain. Germline V CDR1 and CDR2: KGHSH, LQKENI. The V and J ends lost 3 bases and 0 bases respectively, with 15 bases between them. This CDR3 contains 17 residues. This CDR3 is CASSPIQRQTSGNTIYF. The CDR3 DNA is TGTGCCAGCTCACCTATTCAGAGGCAGACCTCTGGAAACACCATATATTTT.

This clone has a single count. The chain employs TRBV19 and TRBJ2-4, with D unclear. Trimming removed 4 bases from V and 0 bases from J, with 10 bases in between. Germline V gene lookup returns CDR1 LNHDA and CDR2 SQIVND (reference sequence). This CDR3 contains 15 residues. This CDR3 is CASSTQLLAKNIQYF. CDR3 sequence (DNA): TGTGCCAGTAGTACCCAACTTCTAGCCAAAAACATTCAGTACTTC.

CDR3 nucleotides: TGTGCCAGCTCACGCCCGGACAGGGTAAACGAGCAGTACTTC. Residues: CASSRPDRVNEQYF. V gene TRBV18 combines with J gene TRBJ2-7, with 8 bases that match TRBD1. The CDR3 contains 14 residues. CDR1 is KGHSH, CDR2 LQKENI, per germline. J was trimmed by 5 bases and V by 4 bases; bases with no gene match: 7.

V usage is TRBV28 and J usage is TRBJ2-1; 13 positions match TRBD2. The CDR3 contains 15 residues. After removal of 6 bases from V and 9 bases from J, the junction contained 8 bases not matched to a gene. Germline values: CDR1 MDHEN, CDR2 SYDVKM. CDR3: CASRYGLAGVGEQFF. The DNA for the CDR3 is TGTGCCAGCAGATATGGACTAGCGGGAGTGGGTGAGCAGTTCTTC.

This clone was recorded only once. J is TRBJ2-1 and V is TRBV30; 10 bases fit TRBD2. The V segment lost 8 bases and the J segment 6 bases; nucleotides outside the gene matches: 13. This CDR3 is built from 15 residues. The germline V gene has CDR1 GTSNPN and CDR2 SVGIG (reference sequence). The CDR3 loop reads CAREAGGPFSNEQFF. The CDR3, as DNA: TGTGCCCGCGAAGCGGGAGGGCCTTTCTCCAATGAGCAGTTCTTC.

V and J are TRBV27 and TRBJ1-2, with 9 positions matching TRBD1. Looked up from germline, CDR1 is MNHEY and CDR2 is SMNVEV (reference sequence). V lost 8 bases, J lost 8 bases, and 15 bases stayed unmatched. The CDR3 totals 15 residues. The CDR3 nucleotides are TGTGCCAGCGGAATATCGGGACAGGGAGTGTTGGGCTACACCTTC. Translating it yields CASGISGQGVLGYTF.

The CDR3 loop is CASSSRQGWNYGYTF. CDR3 nucleotide sequence: TGTGCCAGCAGCTCTAGACAGGGCTGGAACTATGGCTACACCTTC. This sequence joins TRBV5-5 and TRBJ1-2, with 7 bases lining up with TRBD1. The V and J ends lost 3 bases and 2 bases, in that order; junction bases with no gene match: 7. This CDR3 comprises 15 residues. Germline V lookup: CDR1 SGHKS, CDR2 YYEKEE (reference sequence).

This clone was detected a few times. The chain recombines TRBV4-3 with TRBJ1-6, with D perhaps matching TRBD1 (6 bases). The germline V gene has CDR1 LGHNA and CDR2 YSLEER. The V end lost 0 bases, the J end lost 0 bases, and 12 bases lay between the germline ends. The CDR3 length is 18 residues. CDR3 residues: CASSQDLPGDSYNSPLHF. Here the CDR3 DNA reads TGCGCCAGCAGCCAAGATCTGCCAGGGGACTCCTATAATTCACCCCTCCACTTT.

This sequence joins TRBV5-1 and TRBJ1-3; 10 bases are shared with TRBD1. Unmatched junction bases numbered 9, after V lost 5 bases and J lost 4 bases. Germline CDR1 and CDR2: SGHRS and YFSETQ. The CDR3 sequence is 16 residues long. The chain's CDR3 is CASSPTGTGEGNTIYF. CDR3 DNA sequence: TGCGCCAGCAGTCCCACCGGGACAGGGGAAGGAAACACCATATATTTT.